This T cell receptor beta chain appears in the sequencing data of a study of T cells in Graves' hyperthyroidism and ophthalmopathy. The CDR3 is 10 residues long. Trimming pared 6 bases from V and 7 bases from J, leaving 7 bases between. The germline gives CDR1 MGHDK, CDR2 SYGVNS. Calling Graves' hyperthyroidism stable meant ophthalmopathy did not progress within 18 months. Lactation, pregnancy, other autoimmune disease or uncontrolled infection led to exclusion of patients. RNA transcripts yielded amplified TCR beta CDR3 regions. The TCR CDR3 first-round RT-PCR relied on the HTBI primer set. TCRdb re-called the multiplex PCR reads through MiXCR, storing one row per CDR3 protein. Of about 360,000 distinct CDR3 sequences in the sample, roughly 19% are singletons; the top ten hold 3% to 4%. In its sample, this clonotype was seen many times.

The chain employs TRBV25-1 and TRBJ2-7, with unresolved D. This receptor was identified in a woman under 30 with Graves' hyperthyroidism. Specimen: blood. The CDR3 sequence: CASRGGEQYF. The DNA of the CDR3 is TGTGCCAGCAGGGGCGGTGAGCAGTACTTC.